These 28 T cell receptor beta chains were sequenced from one sample in a study of blood T cell repertoires in COVID-19. The repertoire was sequenced with immunoSEQ multiplex PCR; TCRdb's copy has only in-frame clones and lacks some. The sample yields nearly 70,000 clones, 70% to 90% seen once. Sequencing used peripheral blood. These receptors were collected from a woman in her sixties or seventies with acute or convalescent COVID-19.

This sequence joins TRBV28 and TRBJ2-7; 9 nucleotides line up with TRBD1. Germline V gene lookup returns CDR1 MDHEN and CDR2 SYDVKM. J gave up 6 bases and V 4 bases, and 10 bases lay outside the gene matches. The CDR3 has 15 amino acids. CDR3 protein: CASSSPGTGFFEQYF. The CDR3 nucleotides are TGTGCCAGCAGTTCCCCCGGGACAGGGTTTTTCGAGCAGTACTTC.

The gene calls are TRBV6-6 and TRBJ1-4, with D uncertain. Per germline, CDR1 MNHNY and CDR2 SVGAGI (reference sequence). There are 12 residues in the CDR3. V was clipped by 0 bases and J by 12 bases, with 8 bases between them. As DNA, the CDR3 is TGTGCCAGCAGTTACTCGCGGGGAGAACTGTTTTTT. It specifies CASSYSRGELFF.

The chain has TRBV30 and TRBJ1-5; 9 positions agree with TRBD1. Germline CDR1 is GTSNPN and CDR2 is SVGIG (reference sequence). This CDR3 comprises 15 residues. V was clipped by 0 bases and J by 2 bases; unmatched bases: 2. For the CDR3, the DNA is TGTGCCTGGAGTGTACGGGACAGGGGCAATCAGCCCCAGCATTTT. The encoded protein is CAWSVRDRGNQPQHF.

J is TRBJ2-1 and V is TRBV10-3; 9 positions match TRBD2. V was clipped by 11 bases and J by 8 bases; unmatched bases: 10. The CDR3 covers 13 residues. Germline lookup yields CDR1 ENHRY and CDR2 SYGVKD. CDR3 in amino acids: CASGAGGTHEQFF. Written as DNA, the CDR3 is TGTGCCTCCGGGGCGGGAGGGACCCATGAGCAGTTCTTC.

V gene TRBV28 combines with J gene TRBJ1-2, with TRBD1 matching over 7 bases. This CDR3 has 16 amino acids. Germline loops: CDR1 MDHEN, CDR2 SYDVKM. With 5 bases clipped from V and 8 bases from J, the junction kept 17 bases outside the gene matches. The CDR3 sequence is CASSPRQGLGLGGYTF. The CDR3 DNA is TGTGCCAGCAGTCCGCGACAGGGCCTAGGGCTTGGCGGCTACACCTTC.

This chain uses TRBV5-4 with TRBJ2-7; TRBD1 is a possible D gene (6 bases). Trimming took off 0 bases at V and 3 bases at J, with 13 bases between the two ends. This CDR3 contains 15 residues. The germline gives CDR1 SGHNT, CDR2 YYREEE (reference sequence). As DNA, the CDR3 is TGTGCCAGCAGCTTGGACAGGGTGGCTGGCTACGAGCAGTACTTC. Translated, it gives CASSLDRVAGYEQYF.

This clone appeared a few times. The rearrangement links TRBV28 to TRBJ1-6; 9 nucleotides match TRBD1. V was pared by 4 bases and J by 5 bases, with 3 bases of the junction left unmatched. The V gene's germline CDR1 is MDHEN and CDR2 SYDVKM. The CDR3 is 15 residues long. The CDR3 here is CASSSGTGNNSPLHF. The CDR3 nucleotides are TGTGCCAGCAGTTCAGGGACAGGGAATAATTCACCCCTCCACTTT.

In its sample, this clone was seen once. The V gene is TRBV29-1, the J gene TRBJ1-3, with TRBD1 as a possible D gene (6 bases). The CDR3 runs 13 residues. Per germline, CDR1 SQVTM and CDR2 ANQGSEA. The V end lost 6 bases, the J end lost 0 bases, and 9 bases lay between the germline ends. The CDR3 region has the DNA TGCAGCGTGGAGGACAGCTCTGGAAACACCATATATTTT. Translating it yields CSVEDSSGNTIYF.

The V call is TRBV23-1, the J call TRBJ1-5, with D tentatively TRBD1 (6 bases). TRBV23-1 is an ORF; its function is uncertain. V dropped 2 bases and J dropped 4 bases, with 15 bases sitting between them. The CDR3 covers 16 residues. The CDR3 here is CASSQEGEIGNQPQHF. The CDR3 region has the DNA TGCGCCAGCAGTCAAGAGGGGGAAATCGGAAATCAGCCCCAGCATTTT.

This clone appeared a few times. CDR3: CASSYGFQSPKYEQYF. The CDR3 nucleotides are TGTGCCAGCAGTTACGGCTTTCAGTCTCCAAAATACGAGCAGTACTTC. The genes are TRBV6-5 and TRBJ2-7; D gene unclear. The germline gives CDR1 MNHEY, CDR2 SVGAGI. There are 16 residues in the CDR3. V gave up 2 bases and J gave up 4 bases, with 18 bases separating them.

The genes are TRBV13 and TRBJ2-3; TRBD1 matches at 8 bases. This CDR3 has 15 residues. Germline CDR1 is PRHDT and CDR2 is FYEKMQ (reference sequence). Unmatched junction bases numbered 11, after V lost 8 bases and J lost 4 bases. The chain's CDR3 is CASSFTGGNPDTQYF. CDR3 bases: TGTGCCAGCTCCTTCACAGGGGGGAACCCAGATACGCAGTATTTT. Supplemented by reference TRBV13 and TRBJ2-3, the full variable domain reads AAGVIQSPRHLIKEKRETATLKCYPIPRHDTVYWYQQGPGQDPQFLISFYEKMQSDKGSIPDRFSAQQFSDYHSELNMSSLELGDSALYFCASSFTGGNPDTQYFGPGTRLTVL.

The V and J genes are TRBV11-2 and TRBJ2-1; 7 bases are shared with TRBD2. This CDR3 spans 16 amino acids. The germline V gene has CDR1 SGHAT and CDR2 FQNNGV. With 4 bases clipped from V and 7 bases from J, the junction kept 13 bases outside the gene matches. CDR3 in DNA: TGTGCCAGCAGCTCCAGCCAGGGCGGGAGATGGAATGAGCAGTTCTTC. Its protein product is CASSSSQGGRWNEQFF.

This clone was seen only once. The chain recombines TRBV7-9 with TRBJ2-1; the D is unclear. Germline CDR1 and CDR2: SEHNR and FQNEAQ (reference sequence). The CDR3 covers 14 residues. Trimming pared 0 bases from V and 2 bases from J, leaving 5 bases between. CDR3 amino acids: CASSLASAYNEQFF. The CDR3, as DNA: TGTGCCAGCAGCTTAGCGTCGGCCTACAATGAGCAGTTCTTC.

The CDR3 protein is CASSWQGRSGTEAFF. CDR3 nucleotide sequence: TGCGCCAGCAGTTGGCAGGGGCGATCGGGCACTGAAGCTTTCTTT. The chain links TRBV5-1 to TRBJ1-1, with D possibly being TRBD1 (6 bases). Trimming cost V 5 bases and J 4 bases, with 18 bases left between them. CDR1 SGHRS and CDR2 YFSETQ come from the germline V gene. The CDR3 loop spans 15 amino acids.

The chain combines TRBV2 with TRBJ1-2, with D tentatively TRBD1 (6 bases). Germline loops: CDR1 SNHLY, CDR2 FYNNEI. The CDR3 extends over 17 amino acids. Trimming took off 0 bases at V and 3 bases at J, with 17 bases between the two ends. This chain's CDR3 is CASSEAAGQNIDYGYTF. As DNA, the CDR3 is TGTGCCAGCAGTGAAGCGGCAGGACAGAACATTGACTATGGCTACACCTTC.

This sequence joins TRBV20-1 and TRBJ1-3; tentative D call: TRBD1 (6 bases). The CDR3 is made up of 15 amino acids. V lost 3 bases and J lost 2, with 14 bases in between. Germline values: CDR1 DFQATT, CDR2 SNEGSKA (reference sequence). DNA for the CDR3: TGCAGTGCTAGTACGACAGGTGGTCCTGGAAACACCATATATTTT. It yields the protein CSASTTGGPGNTIYF.

The DNA for the CDR3 is TGTGCCAGTAGTATAGGAGGCACCGGGGAGCTGTTTTTT. This encodes CASSIGGTGELFF. The chain uses TRBV19 and TRBJ2-2; D uncertain. The V gene lost 1 base and the J gene lost 4 bases, with 4 bases spanning the gap. CDR3 length equals 13 residues. Germline-derived CDR1 and CDR2 are LNHDA and SQIVND (reference sequence).

The chain couples TRBV6-5 to TRBJ1-1, with 9 bases that match TRBD1. The CDR3 sequence is 14 residues long. Germline CDR1 MNHEY, CDR2 SVGAGI. J gave up 1 base and V 5 bases, and 2 bases lay outside the gene matches. In DNA, the CDR3 is TGTGCCAGCAGTATGACAGGGGGGAACACTGAAGCTTTCTTT. It translates to CASSMTGGNTEAFF.

This rearrangement joins TRBV5-8 to TRBJ1-1; weak D call: TRBD1 (6 bases). Germline CDR1 is SGHTS and CDR2 is YDEGEE. Trimming stripped 2 bases from V and 0 bases from J, with 11 bases between. The CDR3 runs 15 residues. CDR3 residues: CASSFRQVLNTEAFF. The CDR3 nucleotides are TGTGCCAGCAGCTTTAGACAGGTTCTGAACACTGAAGCTTTCTTT. Looking up the rest from reference TRBV5-8 and TRBJ1-1 gives the full variable domain: EAGVTQSPTHLIKTRGQQATLRCSPISGHTSVYWYQQALGLGLQFLLWYDEGEERNRGNFPPRFSGRQFPNYSSELNVNALELEDSALYLCASSFRQVLNTEAFFGQGTRLTVV.

The rearrangement uses TRBV5-4 and TRBJ2-5; TRBD2 matches 7 bases. The trim removed 2 bases at V and 1 base at J, leaving 2 bases unmatched. The CDR3 has 14 residues. From germline, CDR1 is SGHNT and CDR2 YYREEE (reference sequence). The CDR3 here is CASSLGGSQETQYF. CDR3 coding DNA: TGTGCCAGCAGCTTAGGCGGGAGCCAAGAGACCCAGTACTTC.

This chain links TRBV7-8 with TRBJ2-1; 10 bases are a match to TRBD2. The trim removed 2 bases at V and 6 bases at J, leaving 4 bases unmatched. In germline, CDR1 is SGHVS, CDR2 FQNEAQ. This CDR3 spans 15 amino acids. This chain's CDR3 is CASSLRAGGSNEQFF. The CDR3 DNA follows: TGTGCCAGCAGCTTACGAGCGGGAGGGTCCAATGAGCAGTTCTTC.

The rearrangement uses TRBV6-5 and TRBJ1-5, with TRBD1 identical over 8 bases. CDR1 is MNHEY, CDR2 SVGAGI, per germline. CDR3 size: 13 residues. The V gene end was trimmed by 6 bases and the J gene end by 7 bases; junction bases not matched to a gene: 5. This CDR3 reads CASRIQGGQPQHF. Here the CDR3 DNA reads TGTGCCAGCAGAATACAGGGGGGCCAGCCCCAGCATTTT.

The chain employs TRBV6-6 and TRBJ1-1; no clear D. The CDR3 runs to 12 residues. The ends were cut back, 7 bases at V and 2 bases at J, with 8 bases in the middle. The V gene's germline CDR1 is MNHNY and CDR2 SVGAGI (reference sequence). CDR3 nucleotide sequence: TGTGCCAGCACCTACAGTAACACTGAAGCTTTCTTT. Protein product: CASTYSNTEAFF.

V and J are TRBV7-9 and TRBJ2-3; 13 nucleotides agree with TRBD2. The CDR3 consists of 18 residues. CDR1 and CDR2 from the germline V gene are SEHNR and FQNEAQ (reference sequence). V shed 5 bases, J shed 0 bases, and the junction held 8 bases outside the gene matches. The CDR3 is CASSRTSGSLPSTDTQYF. The CDR3 DNA reads TGTGCCAGCAGCCGGACTAGCGGGAGCCTCCCTAGCACAGATACGCAGTATTTT.

The chain joins TRBV5-1 to TRBJ1-1, with TRBD1 matching 8 bases. Per the germline V gene, CDR1 is SGHRS and CDR2 is YFSETQ. This CDR3 spans 15 amino acids. V was pared by 5 bases and J by 0 bases, with 6 bases of the junction left unmatched. The CDR3 DNA follows: TGCGCCAGCAGTCCGACAGGGGCCCTGAACACTGAAGCTTTCTTT. Its protein product is CASSPTGALNTEAFF.

This chain connects TRBV11-1 to TRBJ2-5, with D maybe TRBD1 (6 bases). The CDR3 is 13 residues long. Trimming shortened V by 6 bases and J by 6 bases, and 14 bases separated the two germline ends. Per the germline V gene, CDR1 is SGHAT and CDR2 is FQDESV (reference sequence). The CDR3 sequence is CASSSDWGQTQYF. The CDR3 DNA sequence: TGTGCCAGCAGTTCGGACTGGGGGCAGACCCAGTACTTC. Full variable domain (outside the CDR3, taken from reference TRBV11-1 and TRBJ2-5): EAEVAQSPRYKITEKSQAVAFWCDPISGHATLYWYRQILGQGPELLVQFQDESVVDDSQLPKDRFSAERLKGVDSTLKIQPAELGDSAMYLCASSSDWGQTQYFGPGTRLLVL.

The genes are TRBV6-6 and TRBJ1-2; 7 bases are a match to TRBD1. Trimming removed 0 bases from V and 6 bases from J; junction bases left unmatched: 7. Germline loops: CDR1 MNHNY, CDR2 SVGAGI (reference sequence). The CDR3 has 15 residues. CDR3 in amino acids: CASSYSRQGGDGYTF. CDR3 bases: TGTGCCAGCAGTTACTCTAGGCAGGGGGGCGATGGCTACACCTTC.

This chain joins TRBV30 and TRBJ1-1; weak D call: TRBD1 (5 bases). The V gene's germline CDR1 is GTSNPN and CDR2 SVGIG (reference sequence). Deletions cut 2 bases from V and 8 bases from J, with 12 bases between. The CDR3 totals 12 residues. CDR3: CAWSNAGWEAFF. The CDR3 DNA is TGTGCCTGGAGTAACGCAGGGTGGGAAGCTTTCTTT.